Shown below are 6 T cell receptor beta chains from a single sample sequenced in a study of blood T cell repertoires in COVID-19. Sequenced by immunoSEQ multiplex PCR; TCRdb stores in-frame clones only, minus some. The sample shows 200,000 to 250,000 clones, just under 85% of them seen only once. Sequenced input: peripheral blood. All receptors come from a man aged 50-60 years with acute or convalescent COVID-19.

This chain links TRBV5-1 with TRBJ1-4; 11 nucleotides align to TRBD1. Germline V CDR1 and CDR2: SGHRS, YFSETQ. The CDR3 extends over 20 amino acids. J was trimmed by 0 bases and V by 1 base; bases with no gene match: 11. CDR3 DNA sequence: TGCGCCAGCAGCTTGTCCCCCGTTGGGACAGGGGGGACAACTAATGAAAAACTGTTTTTT. Protein sequence: CASSLSPVGTGGTTNEKLFF.

The chain joins TRBV18 to TRBJ2-3; 7 bases match TRBD1. CDR1 KGHSH and CDR2 LQKENI come from the germline V gene. CDR3 length equals 17 residues. V trimming: 6 bases; J trimming: 0 bases; junction bases outside the gene matches: 12. The CDR3 nucleotides are TGTGCCAGCTCGGTATCGGGACAGTCTTCTAGCACAGATACGCAGTATTTT. The encoded protein is CASSVSGQSSSTDTQYF.

The chain uses TRBV15 and TRBJ2-2; 7 positions agree with TRBD2. V shed 0 bases, J shed 3 bases, and the junction held 4 bases outside the gene matches. Looked up from germline, CDR1 is LNHNV and CDR2 is YYDKDF (reference sequence). The CDR3 length is 16 residues. The CDR3 loop is CATSRDPAGHTGELFF. For the CDR3, the DNA is TGTGCCACCAGCAGAGATCCAGCGGGGCACACCGGGGAGCTGTTTTTT.

The chain recombines TRBV7-6 with TRBJ1-1; a possible D gene is TRBD1 (6 bases). Germline V lookup: CDR1 SGHVS, CDR2 FNYEAQ. V was trimmed by 2 bases and J by 1 base, leaving 8 bases between them. This CDR3 spans 14 amino acids. The CDR3 DNA reads TGTGCCAGCAGCTTAAGGACAGAGAACACTGAAGCTTTCTTT. Protein: CASSLRTENTEAFF.

This chain connects TRBV3-1 (or the pseudogene TRBV3-2) to TRBJ1-2, with unresolved D. From germline, CDR1 is LGHDT and CDR2 YNNKEL (reference sequence). This CDR3 region has 16 residues. V lost 2 bases and J lost 0, with 13 bases in between. CDR3 nucleotide sequence: TGTGCCAGCAGCCAATATCAGCCGGGGTCTAACTATGGCTACACCTTC. It is translated as CASSQYQPGSNYGYTF.

This chain links TRBV6-4 with TRBJ1-1; no clear D gene. The CDR3 sequence is 13 residues long. Trimming pared 5 bases from V and 3 bases from J, leaving 10 bases between. Germline V gives CDR1 MRHNA, CDR2 SNTAGT. The CDR3 DNA reads TGTGCCAGCAGTTTGGAGGAGGACACTGAAGCTTTCTTT. Encoded protein: CASSLEEDTEAFF.